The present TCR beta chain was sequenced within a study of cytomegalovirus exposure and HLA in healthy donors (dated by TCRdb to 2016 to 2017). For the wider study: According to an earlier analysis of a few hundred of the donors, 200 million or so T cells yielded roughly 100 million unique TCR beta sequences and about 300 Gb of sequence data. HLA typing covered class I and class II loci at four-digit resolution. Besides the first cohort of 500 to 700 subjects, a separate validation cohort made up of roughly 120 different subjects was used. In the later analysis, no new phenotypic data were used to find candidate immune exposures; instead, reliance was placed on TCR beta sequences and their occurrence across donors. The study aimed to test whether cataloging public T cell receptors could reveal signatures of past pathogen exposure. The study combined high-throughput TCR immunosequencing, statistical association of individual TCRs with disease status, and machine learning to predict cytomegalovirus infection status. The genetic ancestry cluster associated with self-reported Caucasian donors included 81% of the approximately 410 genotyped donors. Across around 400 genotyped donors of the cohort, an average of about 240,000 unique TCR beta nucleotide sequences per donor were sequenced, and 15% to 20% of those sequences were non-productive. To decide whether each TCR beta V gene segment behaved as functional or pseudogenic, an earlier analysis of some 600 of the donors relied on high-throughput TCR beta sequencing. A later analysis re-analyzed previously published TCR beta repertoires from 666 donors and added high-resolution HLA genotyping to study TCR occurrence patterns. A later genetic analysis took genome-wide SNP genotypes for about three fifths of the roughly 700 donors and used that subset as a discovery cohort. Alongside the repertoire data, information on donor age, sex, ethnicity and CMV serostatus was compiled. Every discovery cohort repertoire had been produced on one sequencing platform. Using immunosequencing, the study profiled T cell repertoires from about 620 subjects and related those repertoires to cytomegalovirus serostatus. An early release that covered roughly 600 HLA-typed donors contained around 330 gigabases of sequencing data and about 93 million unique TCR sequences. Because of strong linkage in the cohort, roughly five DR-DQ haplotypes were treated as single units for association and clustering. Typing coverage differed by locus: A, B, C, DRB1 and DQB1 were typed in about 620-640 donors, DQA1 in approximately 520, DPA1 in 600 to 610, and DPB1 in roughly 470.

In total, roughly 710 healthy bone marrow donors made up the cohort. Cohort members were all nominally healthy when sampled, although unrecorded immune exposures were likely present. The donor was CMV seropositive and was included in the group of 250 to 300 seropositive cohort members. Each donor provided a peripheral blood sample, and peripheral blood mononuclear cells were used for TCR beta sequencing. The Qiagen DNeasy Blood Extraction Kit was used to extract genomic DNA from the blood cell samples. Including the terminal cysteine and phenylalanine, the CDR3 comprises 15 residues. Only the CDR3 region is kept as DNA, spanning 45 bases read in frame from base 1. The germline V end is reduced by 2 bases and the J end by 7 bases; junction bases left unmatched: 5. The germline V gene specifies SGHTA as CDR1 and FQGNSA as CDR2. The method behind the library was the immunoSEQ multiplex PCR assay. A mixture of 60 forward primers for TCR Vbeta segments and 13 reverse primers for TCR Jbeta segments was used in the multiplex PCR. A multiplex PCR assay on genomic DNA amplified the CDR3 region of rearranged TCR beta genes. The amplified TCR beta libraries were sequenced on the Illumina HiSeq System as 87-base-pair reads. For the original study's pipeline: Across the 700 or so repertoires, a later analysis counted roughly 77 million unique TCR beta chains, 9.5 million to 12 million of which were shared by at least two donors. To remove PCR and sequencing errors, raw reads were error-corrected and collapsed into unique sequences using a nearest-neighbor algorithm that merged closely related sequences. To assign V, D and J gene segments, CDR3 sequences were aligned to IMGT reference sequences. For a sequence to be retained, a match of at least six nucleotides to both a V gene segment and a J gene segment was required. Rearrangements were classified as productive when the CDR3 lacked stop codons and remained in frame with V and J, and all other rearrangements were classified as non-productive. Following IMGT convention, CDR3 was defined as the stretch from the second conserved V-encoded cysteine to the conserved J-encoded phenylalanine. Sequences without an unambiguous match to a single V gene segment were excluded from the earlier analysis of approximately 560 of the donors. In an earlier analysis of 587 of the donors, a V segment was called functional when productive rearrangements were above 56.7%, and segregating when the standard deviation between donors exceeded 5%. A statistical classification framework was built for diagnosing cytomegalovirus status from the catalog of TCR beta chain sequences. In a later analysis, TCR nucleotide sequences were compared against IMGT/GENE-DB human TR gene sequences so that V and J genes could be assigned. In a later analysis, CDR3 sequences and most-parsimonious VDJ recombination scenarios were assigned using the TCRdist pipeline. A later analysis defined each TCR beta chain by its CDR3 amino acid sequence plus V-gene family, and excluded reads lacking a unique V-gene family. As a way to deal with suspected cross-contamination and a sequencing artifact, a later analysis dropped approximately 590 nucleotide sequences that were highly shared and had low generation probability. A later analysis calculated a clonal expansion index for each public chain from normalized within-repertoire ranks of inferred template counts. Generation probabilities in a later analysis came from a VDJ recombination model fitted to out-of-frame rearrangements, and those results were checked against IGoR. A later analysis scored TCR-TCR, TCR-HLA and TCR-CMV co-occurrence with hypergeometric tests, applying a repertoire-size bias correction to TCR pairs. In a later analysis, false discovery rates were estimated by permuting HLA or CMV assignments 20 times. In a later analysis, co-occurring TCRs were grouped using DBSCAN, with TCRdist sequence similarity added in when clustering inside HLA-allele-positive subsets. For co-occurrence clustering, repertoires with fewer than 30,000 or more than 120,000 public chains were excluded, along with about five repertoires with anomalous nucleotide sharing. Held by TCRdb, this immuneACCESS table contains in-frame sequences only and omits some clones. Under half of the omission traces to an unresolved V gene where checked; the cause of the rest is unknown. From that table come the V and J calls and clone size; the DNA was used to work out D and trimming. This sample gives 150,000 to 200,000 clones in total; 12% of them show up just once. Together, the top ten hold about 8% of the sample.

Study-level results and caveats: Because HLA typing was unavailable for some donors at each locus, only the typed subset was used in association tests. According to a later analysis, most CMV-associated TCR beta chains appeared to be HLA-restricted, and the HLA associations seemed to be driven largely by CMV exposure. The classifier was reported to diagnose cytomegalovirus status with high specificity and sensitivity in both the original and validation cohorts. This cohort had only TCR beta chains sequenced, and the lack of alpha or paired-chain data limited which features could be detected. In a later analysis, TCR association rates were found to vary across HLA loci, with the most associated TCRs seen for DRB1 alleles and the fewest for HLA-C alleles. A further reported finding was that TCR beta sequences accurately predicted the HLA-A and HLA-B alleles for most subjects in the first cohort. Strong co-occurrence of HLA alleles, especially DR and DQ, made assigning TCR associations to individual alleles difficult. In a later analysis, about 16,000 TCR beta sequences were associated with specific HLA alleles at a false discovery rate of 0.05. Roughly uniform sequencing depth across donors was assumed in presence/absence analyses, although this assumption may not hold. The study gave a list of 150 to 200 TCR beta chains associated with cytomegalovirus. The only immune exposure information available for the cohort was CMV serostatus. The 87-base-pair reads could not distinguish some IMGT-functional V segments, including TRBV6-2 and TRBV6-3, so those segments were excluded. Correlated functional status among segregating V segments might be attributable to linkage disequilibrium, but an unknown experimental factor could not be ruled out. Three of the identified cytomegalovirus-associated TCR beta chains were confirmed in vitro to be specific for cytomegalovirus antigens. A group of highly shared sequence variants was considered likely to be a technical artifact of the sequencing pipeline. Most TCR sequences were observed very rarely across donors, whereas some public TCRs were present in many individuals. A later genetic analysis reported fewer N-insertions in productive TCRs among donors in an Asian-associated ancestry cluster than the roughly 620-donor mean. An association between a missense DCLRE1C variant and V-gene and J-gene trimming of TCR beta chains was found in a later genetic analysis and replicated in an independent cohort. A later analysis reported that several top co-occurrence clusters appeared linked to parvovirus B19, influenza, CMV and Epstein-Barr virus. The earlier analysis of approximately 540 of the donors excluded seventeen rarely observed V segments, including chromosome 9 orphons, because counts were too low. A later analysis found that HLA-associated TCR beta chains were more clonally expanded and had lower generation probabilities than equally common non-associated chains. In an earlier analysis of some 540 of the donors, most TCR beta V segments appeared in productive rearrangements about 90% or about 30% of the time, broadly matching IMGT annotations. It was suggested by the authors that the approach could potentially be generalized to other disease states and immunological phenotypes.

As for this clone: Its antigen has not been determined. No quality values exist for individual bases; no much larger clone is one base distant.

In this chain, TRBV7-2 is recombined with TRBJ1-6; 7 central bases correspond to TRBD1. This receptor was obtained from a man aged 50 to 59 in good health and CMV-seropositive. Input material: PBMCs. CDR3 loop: CASSLLTGLNSPLHF. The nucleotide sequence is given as TGTGCCAGCAGCTTACTGACAGGGCTGAATTCACCCCTCCACTTT.